This is a list of T cell receptor beta chains from one sample in a study of T-cell reconstitution after alpha-beta-depleted transplantation in children. TCRdb used MiXCR to reprocess the PCR reads, holding one entry per CDR3 protein. The profile covers around 300,000 distinct CDR3 sequences, with around 25% appearing a single time and approximately 10% taken by the ten largest. Sequences were derived from PBMCs, mostly from graft donor cells, sampled 180 days after TCRalphabeta/CD19-depleted stem cell transplant. These receptors all stem from a male patient younger than 18 who had a stem cell transplant for acute lymphoblastic leukemia, so the T cells may come from the graft donor. Each CDR3 is given with its conserved first and last residue. Each record gives: V gene, D gene, J gene, clone size, CDR3 DNA, CDR3 protein. The D gene is left open where the match is weak. The size field is filled for only some rows; it gives once, few, many or a size class.

V: TRBV4-1; D: TRBD2; J: TRBJ2-1; size: -; DNA: TGCGCCAGCAGCCGCGCGGGAGGTCTCCCTGACAATGAGCAGTTCTTC; CDR3: CASSRAGGLPDNEQFF
V: TRBV6-4; D: TRBD2; J: TRBJ2-1; size: few; DNA: TGTGCCAGCAGCCAGGAGCGGGACCCCTCCTACAATGAGCAGTTCTTC; CDR3: CASSQERDPSYNEQFF
V: TRBV5-1; D: TRBD2; J: TRBJ2-7; size: -; DNA: TGCGCCAGCAGCTCCGGACTAGCGGGAAGATACGAGCAGTACTTC; CDR3: CASSSGLAGRYEQYF
V: TRBV20-1; D: -; J: TRBJ2-1; size: -; DNA: TGCAGTGCTCCATTCAGCTCCTACAATGAGCAGTTCTTC; CDR3: CSAPFSSYNEQFF
V: TRBV12-3/TRBV12-4; D: -; J: TRBJ1-2; size: -; DNA: TGTGCCAGCAGTTTAAACAGTCTCTATGGCTACACCTTC; CDR3: CASSLNSLYGYTF
V: TRBV5-6; D: -; J: TRBJ2-6; size: -; DNA: TGTGCCAGCAGCTTGAGGGGCAGCGTCCTTCCGTATGGGGCCAACGTCCTGACTTTC; CDR3: CASSLRGSVLPYGANVLTF
V: TRBV24-1; D: -; J: TRBJ2-2; size: -; DNA: TGTGCCACCGACGGGGGCGCCAAGTTCGGGGAGCTGTTTTTT; CDR3: CATDGGAKFGELFF
V: TRBV12-3/TRBV12-4; D: -; J: TRBJ2-7; size: few; DNA: TGTGCCAGCAGAAGCAGGGGAGGGGCCTACGAGCAGTACTTC; CDR3: CASRSRGGAYEQYF
V: TRBV5-1; D: TRBD2; J: TRBJ2-7; size: few; DNA: TGCGCCAGCAGCTTGGGTACGGGGGGGGCCTTCTACGAGCAGTACTTC; CDR3: CASSLGTGGAFYEQYF
V: TRBV29-1; D: TRBD1; J: TRBJ2-2; size: few; DNA: TGCAGCGTTGAAGAGTTCGGACAGGGGGTGTTCGGGGAGCTGTTTTTT; CDR3: CSVEEFGQGVFGELFF
V: TRBV7-6; D: -; J: TRBJ2-1; size: few; DNA: TGTGCCAGCAGCTTAGAAATGTGGACTGCGAACAATGAGCAGTTCTTC; CDR3: CASSLEMWTANNEQFF
V: TRBV5-1; D: TRBD1; J: TRBJ1-4; size: -; DNA: TGCGCCAGCAAGTCGGGACAGGGGGCGTTAGGAAACGAAAAACTGTTTTTT; CDR3: CASKSGQGALGNEKLFF
V: TRBV24-1; D: TRBD1; J: TRBJ1-2; size: few; DNA: TGTGCCACTCAGGGGGCAACTAACTATGGCTACACCTTC; CDR3: CATQGATNYGYTF
V: TRBV18; D: -; J: TRBJ1-1; size: -; DNA: TGTGCCAGCTCACCAAAGAGGGGGAACACTGAAGCTTTCTTT; CDR3: CASSPKRGNTEAFF
V: TRBV20-1; D: TRBD2; J: TRBJ2-7; size: -; DNA: TGCAGTGCGAACCTAGGGACTAGCGGGCCTTACGAGCAGTACTTC; CDR3: CSANLGTSGPYEQYF
V: TRBV11-3; D: -; J: TRBJ2-1; size: few; DNA: TGTGCCAGCAGCTTAGGAGGGACTTACAACAATGAGCAGTTCTTC; CDR3: CASSLGGTYNNEQFF
V: TRBV14; D: -; J: TRBJ2-5; size: few; DNA: TGTGCCAGCAGCCGTACCGGGTCCCAAGAGACCCAGTACTTC; CDR3: CASSRTGSQETQYF
V: TRBV2; D: TRBD2; J: TRBJ2-1; size: -; DNA: TGTGCCAGCAGTGGACTAGCGGTCTCCTACAATGAGCATTTCTTC; CDR3: CASSGLAVSYNEHFF
V: TRBV28; D: -; J: TRBJ2-7; size: -; DNA: TGTGCCAGCATGGAAGCTGGGTCCTACTACGAGCAGTACTTC; CDR3: CASMEAGSYYEQYF
V: TRBV7-9; D: -; J: TRBJ1-3; size: -; DNA: TGTGCCAGCAGCAAAGGGGGTGCTGGAAACACCATATATTTT; CDR3: CASSKGGAGNTIYF
V: TRBV7-3; D: TRBD1; J: TRBJ2-2; size: few; DNA: TGTGCCAGCAGCCTGCGACAGGGGGCCAGGGGTAGTCTGTTTTTT; CDR3: CASSLRQGARGSLFF
V: TRBV12-3/TRBV12-4; D: TRBD2; J: TRBJ2-5; size: few; DNA: TGTGCCAGCAGTTCCGGGACTAGCGGATGGGAGACCCAGTACTTC; CDR3: CASSSGTSGWETQYF
V: TRBV7-9; D: -; J: TRBJ1-2; size: -; DNA: TGTGCCAGCAGGGGTAATGGCTACACCTTC; CDR3: CASRGNGYTF
V: TRBV20-1; D: -; J: TRBJ2-1; size: few; DNA: TGCAGTGCTAGTAGGGGGGGGAGCTCCTACAATGAGCAGTTCTTC; CDR3: CSASRGGSSYNEQFF
V: TRBV5-1; D: -; J: TRBJ1-1; size: -; DNA: TGCGCCAGCAGCTTGCCAGGGACGGGGACTGAAGCTTTCTTT; CDR3: CASSLPGTGTEAFF
V: TRBV7-9; D: TRBD2; J: TRBJ2-3; size: few; DNA: TGTGCCAGCAGCTTACAGGGACGGAGCGGGAAGACAGATACGCAGTATTTT; CDR3: CASSLQGRSGKTDTQYF
V: TRBV11-1; D: TRBD2; J: TRBJ2-1; size: -; DNA: TGTGCCAGCAGCTCCACGGGTTCTAGCGGGAGGTCGAGTCGCTCCTACAATGAGCAGTTCTTC; CDR3: CASSSTGSSGRSSRSYNEQFF
V: TRBV11-2; D: TRBD2; J: TRBJ2-1; size: -; DNA: TGTGCCAGCAGCTTAGACCCTCCTTTCGGGCGGGAGGGCCCTAACAATGAGCAGTTCTTC; CDR3: CASSLDPPFGREGPNNEQFF
V: TRBV6-4; D: TRBD1; J: TRBJ2-1; size: few; DNA: TGTGCCAGCAGTGCCTCGACAGGGATTGCCTTGAATGAGCAGTTCTTC; CDR3: CASSASTGIALNEQFF
V: TRBV12-3/TRBV12-4; D: -; J: TRBJ2-7; size: few; DNA: TGTGCCAGCAACTCCGGGACTTTCTCCCGGCAGTACTTC; CDR3: CASNSGTFSRQYF
V: TRBV2; D: -; J: TRBJ2-1; size: -; DNA: TGTGCCACAGGGGGGTCCTACAATGAGCAGTTCTTC; CDR3: CATGGSYNEQFF
V: TRBV12-3/TRBV12-4; D: TRBD2; J: TRBJ2-7; size: -; DNA: TGTGCCAGCATGACCCCCGGGACTAGCGGGATAGGGCCCTACGAGCAGTACTTC; CDR3: CASMTPGTSGIGPYEQYF
V: TRBV7-9; D: TRBD1; J: TRBJ2-7; size: few; DNA: TGTGCCAGCAGCCTAGACAGGGGGCTCTACGAGCAGTACTTC; CDR3: CASSLDRGLYEQYF
V: TRBV20-1; D: -; J: TRBJ2-7; size: -; DNA: TGCAGTGCTAGAGATAGGGAAAGTCCCACTTCCTACGAGCAGTACTTC; CDR3: CSARDRESPTSYEQYF
V: TRBV7-9; D: -; J: TRBJ2-4; size: few; DNA: TGTGCCAGCAGCCTTCCCTCTTTAGCCAAAAACATTCAGTACTTC; CDR3: CASSLPSLAKNIQYF
V: TRBV7-9; D: -; J: TRBJ1-1; size: -; DNA: TGTGCCAGCAGCCCCTTCATGAACACTGAAGCTATCTTT; CDR3: CASSPFMNTEAIF
V: TRBV5-1; D: TRBD1; J: TRBJ1-1; size: -; DNA: TGCGCCAGCAGCATCCATACAGGGGGAAGTGAAGCTTTCTTT; CDR3: CASSIHTGGSEAFF
V: TRBV12-3/TRBV12-4; D: TRBD1; J: TRBJ2-4; size: -; DNA: TGTGCCAGGGGGGACAGGAGGGACATTCAGTACTTC; CDR3: CARGDRRDIQYF
V: TRBV3-1; D: -; J: TRBJ2-5; size: -; DNA: TGTGCCAGCAGCTCTCGACCCGGGACCCACCGAGAGACCCAGTACTTC; CDR3: CASSSRPGTHRETQYF
V: TRBV6-5; D: -; J: TRBJ2-3; size: many; DNA: TGTGCCAGCAGGTATGGGAGATTCACAGATACGCAGTATTTT; CDR3: CASRYGRFTDTQYF
V: TRBV27; D: -; J: TRBJ1-5; size: -; DNA: TGTGCCAGCAGCGTGGAGGGGTTGCAGCCCCAGCATTTT; CDR3: CASSVEGLQPQHF
V: TRBV12-3/TRBV12-4; D: -; J: TRBJ2-6; size: few; DNA: TGTGCCAGCAGTTTATTCCCGGGGCGGGTACCTTTAGCTGGGGCCAACGTCCTGACTTTC; CDR3: CASSLFPGRVPLAGANVLTF
V: TRBV11-1; D: -; J: TRBJ2-5; size: -; DNA: TGTGCCAGCAGCTCAGACAGACTCCAAGAGACCCAGTACTTC; CDR3: CASSSDRLQETQYF
V: TRBV5-1; D: TRBD2; J: TRBJ2-1; size: many; DNA: TGCGCCAGCAGCGGGACCACGTCTGTGCGGGAGAGTCACAATGAGCAGTTCTTC; CDR3: CASSGTTSVRESHNEQFF
V: TRBV27; D: -; J: TRBJ2-7; size: -; DNA: TGTGCCAGCAGCCGGACAGTCTCCTACGAGCAGTACTTC; CDR3: CASSRTVSYEQYF
V: TRBV18; D: -; J: TRBJ1-3; size: -; DNA: TGTGCCAGCTCACCAATCGGGAAACCTACTTCTGGAAACACCATATATTTT; CDR3: CASSPIGKPTSGNTIYF
V: TRBV18; D: TRBD2; J: TRBJ2-1; size: -; DNA: TGTGCCAGCTCACACGGACTAGCGGGGGCTGGTGAGCAGTTCTTC; CDR3: CASSHGLAGAGEQFF
V: TRBV4-2; D: -; J: TRBJ2-2; size: few; DNA: TGTGCCAGCAGCATTGGAGGGTCTCGCACCGGGGAGCTGTTTTTT; CDR3: CASSIGGSRTGELFF
V: TRBV5-6; D: -; J: TRBJ2-7; size: few; DNA: TGTGCCAGCAGCGAGGGGACAAGGGTCTACGAGCAGTACTTC; CDR3: CASSEGTRVYEQYF
V: TRBV12-3/TRBV12-4; D: -; J: TRBJ1-5; size: -; DNA: TGTGCCAGCAGTTCCCGGGCCGTGAAATTAATCGATCCTAGTATGGGGCCCCAGCATTTT; CDR3: CASSSRAVKLIDPSMGPQHF
V: TRBV5-6; D: TRBD2; J: TRBJ2-7; size: -; DNA: TGTGCCAGCAGCTTGGCGCGAGCGGGGTACTCCTACGAGCAGTACTTC; CDR3: CASSLARAGYSYEQYF
V: TRBV19; D: -; J: TRBJ2-7; size: -; DNA: TGTGCCAGTTCAAGTTCCCAGGGCAACGAGCAGTACTTC; CDR3: CASSSSQGNEQYF
V: TRBV19; D: TRBD1; J: TRBJ1-1; size: few; DNA: TGTGCCACCCTTTCGGACAGGGGGCTTGCAGCTTTCTTT; CDR3: CATLSDRGLAAFF
V: TRBV6-2/TRBV6-3; D: -; J: TRBJ1-1; size: -; DNA: TGTGCCAGCAGTTACGGCCCCCCTGGGCAGGGGAGACCCTTGAACACTGAAGCTTTCTTT; CDR3: CASSYGPPGQGRPLNTEAFF